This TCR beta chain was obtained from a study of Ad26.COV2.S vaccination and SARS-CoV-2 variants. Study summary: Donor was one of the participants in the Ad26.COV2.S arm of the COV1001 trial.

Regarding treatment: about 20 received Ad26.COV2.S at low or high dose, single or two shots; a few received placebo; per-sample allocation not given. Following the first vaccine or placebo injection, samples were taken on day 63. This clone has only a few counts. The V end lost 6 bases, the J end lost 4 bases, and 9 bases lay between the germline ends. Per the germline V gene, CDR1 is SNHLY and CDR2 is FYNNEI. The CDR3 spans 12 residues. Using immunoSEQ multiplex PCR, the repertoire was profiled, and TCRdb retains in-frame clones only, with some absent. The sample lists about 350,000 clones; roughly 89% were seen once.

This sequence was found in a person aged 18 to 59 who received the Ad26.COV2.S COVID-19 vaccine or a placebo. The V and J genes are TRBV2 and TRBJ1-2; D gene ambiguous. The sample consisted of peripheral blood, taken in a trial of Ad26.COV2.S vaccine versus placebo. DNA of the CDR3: TGTGCCAGCAGCCGGGCCTCCTATGGCTACACCTTC. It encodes CASSRASYGYTF.